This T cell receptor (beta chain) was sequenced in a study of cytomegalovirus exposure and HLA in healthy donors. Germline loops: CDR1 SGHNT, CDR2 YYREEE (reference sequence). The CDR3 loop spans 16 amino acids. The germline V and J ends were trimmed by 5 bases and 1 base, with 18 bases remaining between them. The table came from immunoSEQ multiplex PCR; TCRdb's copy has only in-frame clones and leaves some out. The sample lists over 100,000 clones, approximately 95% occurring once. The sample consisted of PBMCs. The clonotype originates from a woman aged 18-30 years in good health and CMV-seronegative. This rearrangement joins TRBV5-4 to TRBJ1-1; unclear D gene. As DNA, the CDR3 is TGTGCCAGCAGTCCCCCCGGTCCCAAACGGAACACTGAAGCTTTCTTT. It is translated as CASSPPGPKRNTEAFF.